The T cell receptor beta chain under discussion was sequenced for a study of T-cell reconstitution after alpha-beta-depleted transplantation in children. Unique molecular identifiers were incorporated when the TCRbeta library was constructed. TCRdb itself ran the PCR reads through MiXCR, one entry per CDR3 protein. This table holds around 490,000 distinct CDR3 sequences, about an eighth found once. The CDR3 has 17 amino acids. Trimming stripped 0 bases from V and 0 bases from J, with 12 bases between. Looked up from germline, CDR1 is MNHEY and CDR2 is SVGAGI. Sample: PBMCs, mostly from graft donor cells, taken 180 days after TCRalphabeta/CD19-depleted stem cell transplant. V and J are TRBV6-5 and TRBJ2-1; D gene ambiguous. This sequence originates from a female patient aged 2 to 10 who had a stem cell transplant for aplastic anemia, so the T cells may come from the graft donor. CDR3 loop: CASSYSPILSSYNEQFF. CDR3 DNA: TGTGCCAGCAGTTACTCGCCTATCCTCAGCTCCTACAATGAGCAGTTCTTC.